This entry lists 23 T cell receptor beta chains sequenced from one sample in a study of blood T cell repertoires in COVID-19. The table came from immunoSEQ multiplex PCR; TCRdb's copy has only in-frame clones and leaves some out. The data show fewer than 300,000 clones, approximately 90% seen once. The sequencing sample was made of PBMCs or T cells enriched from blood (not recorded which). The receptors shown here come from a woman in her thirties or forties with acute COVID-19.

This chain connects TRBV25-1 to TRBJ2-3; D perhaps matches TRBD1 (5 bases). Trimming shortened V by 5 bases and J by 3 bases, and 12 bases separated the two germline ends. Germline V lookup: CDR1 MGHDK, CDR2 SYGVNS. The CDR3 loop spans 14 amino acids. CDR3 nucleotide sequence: TGTGCCAGCAGTAATAGGGGTTTGACAGATACGCAGTATTTT. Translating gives CASSNRGLTDTQYF. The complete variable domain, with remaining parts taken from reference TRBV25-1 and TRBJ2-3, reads EADIYQTPRYLVIGTGKKITLECSQTMGHDKMYWYQQDPGMELHLIHYSYGVNSTEKGDLSSESTVSRIRTEHFPLTLESARPSHTSQYLCASSNRGLTDTQYFGPGTRLTVL.

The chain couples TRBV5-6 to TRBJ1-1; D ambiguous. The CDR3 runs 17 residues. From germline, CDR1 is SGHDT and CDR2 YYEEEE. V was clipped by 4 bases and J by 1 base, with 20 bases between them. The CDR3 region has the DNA TGTGCCAGCAGCGATAGACTCACTCTAAAAGGGAACACTGAAGCTTTCTTT. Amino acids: CASSDRLTLKGNTEAFF.

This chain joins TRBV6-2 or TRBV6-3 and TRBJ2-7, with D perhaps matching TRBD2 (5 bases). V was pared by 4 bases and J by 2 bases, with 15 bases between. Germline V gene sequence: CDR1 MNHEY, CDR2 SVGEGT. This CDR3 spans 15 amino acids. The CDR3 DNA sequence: TGTGCCAGCAGTTTACGCCCAGCGGTAACCTACGAGCAGTACTTC. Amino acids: CASSLRPAVTYEQYF.

The CDR3 nucleotides read TGCAGCGTCCTCCCCCCTCCCGGTGAGCAGTTCTTC. Translating gives CSVLPPPGEQFF. The rearrangement uses TRBV29-1 and TRBJ2-1, with D unresolved. Trimming shortened V by 6 bases and J by 9 bases, and 15 bases separated the two germline ends. The CDR3 runs 12 residues. Germline V CDR1 and CDR2: SQVTM, ANQGSEA.

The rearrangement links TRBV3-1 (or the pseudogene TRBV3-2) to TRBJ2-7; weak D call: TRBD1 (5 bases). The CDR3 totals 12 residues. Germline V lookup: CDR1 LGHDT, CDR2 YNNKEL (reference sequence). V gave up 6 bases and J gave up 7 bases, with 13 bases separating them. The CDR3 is CASSQGFREQYF. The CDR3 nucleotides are TGTGCCAGCAGTCAGGGTTTTCGGGAGCAGTACTTC.

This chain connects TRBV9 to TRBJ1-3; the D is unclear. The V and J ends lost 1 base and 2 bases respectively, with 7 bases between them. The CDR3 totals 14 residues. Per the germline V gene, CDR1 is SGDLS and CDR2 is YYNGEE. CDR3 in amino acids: CASSVTGTGNTIYF. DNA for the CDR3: TGTGCCAGCAGCGTAACGGGGACTGGAAACACCATATATTTT.

In DNA, the CDR3 is TGTGCCAGCAGCCCGCTGACAGGGGGCTACACCGGGGAGCTGTTTTTT. Protein product: CASSPLTGGYTGELFF. The genes are TRBV11-2 and TRBJ2-2; 10 nucleotides agree with TRBD1. Germline V gene data show CDR1 as SGHAT and CDR2 as FQNNGV. The CDR3 loop spans 16 amino acids. V gave up 5 bases and J gave up 3 bases; unmatched junction bases: 6.

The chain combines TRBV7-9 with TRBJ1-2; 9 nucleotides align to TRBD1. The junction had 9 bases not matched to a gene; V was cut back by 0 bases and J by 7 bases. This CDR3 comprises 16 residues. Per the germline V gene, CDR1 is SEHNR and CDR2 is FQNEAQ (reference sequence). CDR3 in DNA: TGTGCCAGCAGCTTAGCGACGGGGACAGGGCTCCGTGGCTACACCTTC. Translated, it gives CASSLATGTGLRGYTF.

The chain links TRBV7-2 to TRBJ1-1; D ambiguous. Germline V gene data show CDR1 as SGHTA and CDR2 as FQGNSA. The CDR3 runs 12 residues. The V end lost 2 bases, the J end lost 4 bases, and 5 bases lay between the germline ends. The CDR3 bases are TGTGCCAGCAGCTTACTAGGCACTGAAGCTTTCTTT. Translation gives CASSLLGTEAFF.

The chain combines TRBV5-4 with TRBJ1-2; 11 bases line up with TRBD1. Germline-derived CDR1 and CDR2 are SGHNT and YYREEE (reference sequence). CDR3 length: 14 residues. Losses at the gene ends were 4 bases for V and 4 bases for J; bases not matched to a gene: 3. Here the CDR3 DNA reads TGTGCCAGCAGCCGGGGACAGGGGGGCTATGGCTACACCTTC. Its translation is CASSRGQGGYGYTF. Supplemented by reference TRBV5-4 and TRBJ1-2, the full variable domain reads ETGVTQSPTHLIKTRGQQVTLRCSSQSGHNTVSWYQQALGQGPQFIFQYYREEENGRGNFPPRFSGLQFPNYSSELNVNALELDDSALYLCASSRGQGGYGYTFGSGTRLTVV.

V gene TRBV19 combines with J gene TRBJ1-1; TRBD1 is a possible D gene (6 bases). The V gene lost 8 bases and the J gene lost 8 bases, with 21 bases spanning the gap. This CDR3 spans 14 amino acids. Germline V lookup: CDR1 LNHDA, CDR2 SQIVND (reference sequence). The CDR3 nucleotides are TGTGCCAGTCTTAGTTCGGGGGGCGGTCGGGAAGCTTTCTTT. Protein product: CASLSSGGGREAFF.

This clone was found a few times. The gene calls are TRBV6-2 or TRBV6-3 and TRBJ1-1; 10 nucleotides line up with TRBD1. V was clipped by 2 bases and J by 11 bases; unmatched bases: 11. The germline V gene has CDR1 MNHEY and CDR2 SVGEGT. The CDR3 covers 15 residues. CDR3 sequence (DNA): TGTGCCAGCAGTTACGGGGGACAGGGGCCTGGCGGGGCTTTCTTT. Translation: CASSYGGQGPGGAFF.

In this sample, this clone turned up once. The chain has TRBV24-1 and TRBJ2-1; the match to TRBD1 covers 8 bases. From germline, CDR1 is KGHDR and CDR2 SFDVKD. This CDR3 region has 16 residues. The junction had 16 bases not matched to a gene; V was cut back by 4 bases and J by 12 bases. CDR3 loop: CATSDPTGAYNEGQFF. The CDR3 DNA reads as TGTGCCACCAGTGACCCGACAGGGGCCTACAATGAGGGGCAGTTCTTC.

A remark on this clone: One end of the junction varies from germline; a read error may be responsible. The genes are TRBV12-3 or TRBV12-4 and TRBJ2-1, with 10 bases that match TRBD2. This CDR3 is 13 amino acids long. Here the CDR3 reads CASNLAGGIEQFF. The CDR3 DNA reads TGTGCCAGCAATTTAGCGGGAGGTATTGAGCAGTTCTTC.

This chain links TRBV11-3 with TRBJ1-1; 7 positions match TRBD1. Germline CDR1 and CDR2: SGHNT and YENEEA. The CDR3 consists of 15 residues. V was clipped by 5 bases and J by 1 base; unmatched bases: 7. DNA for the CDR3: TGTGCCAGCAGCCCAAGACAGGGCTCGAACACTGAAGCTTTCTTT. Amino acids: CASSPRQGSNTEAFF.

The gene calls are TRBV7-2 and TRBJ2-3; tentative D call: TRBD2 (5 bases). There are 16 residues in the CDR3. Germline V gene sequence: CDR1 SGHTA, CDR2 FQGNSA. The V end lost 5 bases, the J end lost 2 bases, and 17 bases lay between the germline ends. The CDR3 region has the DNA TGTGCCAGCAGCATAATACTAGGAGGCTACACAGATACGCAGTATTTT. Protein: CASSIILGGYTDTQYF.

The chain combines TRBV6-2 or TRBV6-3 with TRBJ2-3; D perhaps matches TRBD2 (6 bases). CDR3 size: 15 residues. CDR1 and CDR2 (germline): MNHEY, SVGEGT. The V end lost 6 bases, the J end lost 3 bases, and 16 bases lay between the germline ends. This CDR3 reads CASSQVTGETDTQYF. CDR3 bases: TGTGCCAGCAGCCAGGTGACGGGAGAGACAGATACGCAGTATTTT.

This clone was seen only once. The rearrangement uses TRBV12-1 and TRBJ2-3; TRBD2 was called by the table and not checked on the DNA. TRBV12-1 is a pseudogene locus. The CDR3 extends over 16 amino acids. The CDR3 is CASSLGLAGAPDTQYF. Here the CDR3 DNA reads TGTGCCAGCAGCTTAGGACTAGCGGGAGCCCCAGATACGCAGTATTTT.

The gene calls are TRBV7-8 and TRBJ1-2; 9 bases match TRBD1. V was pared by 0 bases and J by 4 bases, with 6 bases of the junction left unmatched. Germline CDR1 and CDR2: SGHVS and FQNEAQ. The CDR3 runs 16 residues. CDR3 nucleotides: TGTGCCAGCAGCTTAGCAGGGACAGGGACGCCCTATGGCTACACCTTC. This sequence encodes CASSLAGTGTPYGYTF.

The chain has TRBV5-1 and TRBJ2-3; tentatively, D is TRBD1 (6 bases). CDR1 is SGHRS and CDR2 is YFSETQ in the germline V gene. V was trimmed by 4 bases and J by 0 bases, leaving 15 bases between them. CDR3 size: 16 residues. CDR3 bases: TGCGCCAGCAGCACCTGGACAGCCGGGAGCACAGATACGCAGTATTTT. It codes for CASSTWTAGSTDTQYF. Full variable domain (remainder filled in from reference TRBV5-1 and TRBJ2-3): KAGVTQTPRYLIKTRGQQVTLSCSPISGHRSVSWYQQTPGQGLQFLFEYFSETQRNKGNFPGRFSGRQFSNSRSEMNVSTLELGDSALYLCASSTWTAGSTDTQYFGPGTRLTVL.

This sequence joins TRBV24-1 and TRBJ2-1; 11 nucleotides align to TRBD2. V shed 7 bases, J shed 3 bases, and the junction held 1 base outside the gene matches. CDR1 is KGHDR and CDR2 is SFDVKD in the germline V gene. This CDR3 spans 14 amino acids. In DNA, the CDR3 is TGTGCCACCAGGGGACTAGCGGACTACAATGAGCAGTTCTTC. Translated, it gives CATRGLADYNEQFF.

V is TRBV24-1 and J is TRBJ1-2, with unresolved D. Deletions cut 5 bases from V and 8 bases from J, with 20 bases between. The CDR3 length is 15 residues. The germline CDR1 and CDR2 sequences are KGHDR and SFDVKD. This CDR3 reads CATSVENPSGMGYTF. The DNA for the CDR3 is TGTGCCACCAGTGTTGAGAATCCGTCCGGGATGGGCTACACCTTC.

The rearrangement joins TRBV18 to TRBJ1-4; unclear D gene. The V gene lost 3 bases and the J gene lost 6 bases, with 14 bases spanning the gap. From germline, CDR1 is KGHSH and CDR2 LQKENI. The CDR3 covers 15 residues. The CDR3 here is CASSPMSGTHEKLFF. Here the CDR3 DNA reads TGTGCCAGCTCACCTATGTCAGGAACGCATGAAAAACTGTTTTTT.